These 6 T cell receptor beta chains share one sample of origin, sequenced in a study of blood T cells in healthy people across ages. A second roughly 7 to 11 cycle PCR used barcoded and J-beta primers. TCRdb independently ran MiXCR on the 5' RACE reads; one entry per CDR3 protein. The sample holds approximately 880,000 distinct CDR3 sequences, around 48% seen once. Sequencing used blood. All receptors come from a man aged 25 to 40 in good health.

The chain is built from TRBV20-1 and TRBJ2-1; 8 nucleotides align to TRBD2. The germline CDR1 and CDR2 sequences are DFQATT and SNEGSKA (reference sequence). The trim removed 3 bases at V and 0 bases at J, leaving 7 bases unmatched. The CDR3 extends over 16 amino acids. Written as DNA, the CDR3 is TGCAGTGCTAGGCTAGCGGGCCAAAGCTCCTACAATGAGCAGTTCTTC. It encodes CSARLAGQSSYNEQFF.

Written as DNA, the CDR3 is TGTGCCAGCAATGCAGGGCTCTATGGCTACACCTTC. It encodes CASNAGLYGYTF. The rearrangement joins TRBV2 to TRBJ1-2, with D possibly TRBD1 on 5 matching bases. CDR3 length: 12 residues. V lost 7 bases, J lost 4 bases, and 10 bases lay in between. Germline lookup yields CDR1 SNHLY and CDR2 FYNNEI.

This clonotype has ten or more counts. The genes are TRBV10-3 and TRBJ1-4; D not resolved. Germline CDR1 reads ENHRY; CDR2 reads SYGVKD. This CDR3 is 14 amino acids long. V was clipped by 0 bases and J by 5 bases, with 7 bases between them. CDR3 bases: TGTGCCATCAGTGAGTCCGGACGGAATGAAAAACTGTTTTTT. Translating gives CAISESGRNEKLFF.

The rearrangement links TRBV30 to TRBJ2-1; TRBD1 agrees at 7 bases. The CDR3 contains 16 residues. Germline CDR1 GTSNPN, CDR2 SVGIG (reference sequence). With 3 bases clipped from V and 0 bases from J, the junction kept 8 bases outside the gene matches. CDR3 DNA sequence: TGTGCCTGGAGGTCTACAGGGGCGAGCTCCTACAATGAGCAGTTCTTC. Translating it yields CAWRSTGASSYNEQFF.

This clonotype came up a few times. The chain links TRBV12-3 or TRBV12-4 to TRBJ2-3; the D is unclear. The CDR3 has 12 amino acids. The V gene lost 6 bases and the J gene lost 4 bases, with 8 bases spanning the gap. CDR3 residues: CASRVTPDTQYF. CDR3 sequence (DNA): TGTGCCAGCAGAGTGACACCAGATACGCAGTATTTT.

This clonotype occurred a few times. V usage is TRBV6-2 or TRBV6-3 and J usage is TRBJ1-2, with a possible D match to TRBD1 (5 bases). The CDR3 length is 15 residues. V lost 7 bases to trimming and J lost 2 bases, with 17 bases between them. CDR1 and CDR2 from the germline V gene are MNHEY and SVGEGT. The CDR3: CASKTVPTANYGYTF. The CDR3 region has the DNA TGTGCCAGCAAAACGGTTCCGACAGCGAACTATGGCTACACCTTC.